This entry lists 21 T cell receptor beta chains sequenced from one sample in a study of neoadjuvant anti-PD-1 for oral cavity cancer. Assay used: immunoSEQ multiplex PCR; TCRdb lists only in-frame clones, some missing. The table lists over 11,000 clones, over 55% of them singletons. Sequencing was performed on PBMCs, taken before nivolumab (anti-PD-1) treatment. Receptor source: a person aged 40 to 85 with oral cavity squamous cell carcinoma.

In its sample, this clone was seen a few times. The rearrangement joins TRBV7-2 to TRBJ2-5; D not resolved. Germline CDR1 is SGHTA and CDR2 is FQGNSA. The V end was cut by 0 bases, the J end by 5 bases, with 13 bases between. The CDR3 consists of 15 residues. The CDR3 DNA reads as TGTGCCAGCAGCTTAGCGGGCCCAACTGGGGAGACCCAGTACTTC. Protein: CASSLAGPTGETQYF. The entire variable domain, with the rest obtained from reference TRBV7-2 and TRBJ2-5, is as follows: GAGVSQSPSNKVTEKGKDVELRCDPISGHTALYWYRQSLGQGLEFLIYFQGNSAPDKSGLPSDRFSAERTGGSVSTLTIQRTQQEDSAVYLCASSLAGPTGETQYFGPGTRLLVL.

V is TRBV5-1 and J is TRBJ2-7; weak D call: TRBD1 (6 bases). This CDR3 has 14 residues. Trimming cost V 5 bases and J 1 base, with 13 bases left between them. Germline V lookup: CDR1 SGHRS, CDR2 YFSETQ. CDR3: CASRRQVDSYEQYF. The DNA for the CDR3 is TGCGCCAGCAGAAGACAGGTTGATTCCTACGAGCAGTACTTC.

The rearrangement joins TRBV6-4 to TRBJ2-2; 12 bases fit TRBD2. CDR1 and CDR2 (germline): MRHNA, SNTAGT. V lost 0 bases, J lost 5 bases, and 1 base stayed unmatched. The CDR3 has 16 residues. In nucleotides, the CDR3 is TGTGCCAGCAGTGACTCGGGGACTAGCGGGACCGGGGAGCTGTTTTTT. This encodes CASSDSGTSGTGELFF.

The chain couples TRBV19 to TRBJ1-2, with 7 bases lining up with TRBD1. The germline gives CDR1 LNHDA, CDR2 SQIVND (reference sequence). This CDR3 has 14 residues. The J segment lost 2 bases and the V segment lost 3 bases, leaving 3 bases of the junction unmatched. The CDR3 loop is CASSMAGGNYGYTF. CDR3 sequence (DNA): TGTGCCAGTAGTATGGCAGGGGGGAACTATGGCTACACCTTC.

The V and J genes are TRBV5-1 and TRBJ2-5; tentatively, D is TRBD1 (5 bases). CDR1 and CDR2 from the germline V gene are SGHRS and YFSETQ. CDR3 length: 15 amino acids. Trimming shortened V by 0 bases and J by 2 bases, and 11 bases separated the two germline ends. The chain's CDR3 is CASSLGSGQQETQYF. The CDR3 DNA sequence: TGCGCCAGCAGCTTGGGGAGTGGACAACAAGAGACCCAGTACTTC.

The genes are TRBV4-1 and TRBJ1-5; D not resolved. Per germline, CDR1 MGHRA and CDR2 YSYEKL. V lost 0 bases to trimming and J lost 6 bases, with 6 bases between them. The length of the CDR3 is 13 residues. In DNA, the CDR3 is TGCGCCAGCAGCCAAGAGGGGAGTCAGCCCCAGCATTTT. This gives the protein CASSQEGSQPQHF.

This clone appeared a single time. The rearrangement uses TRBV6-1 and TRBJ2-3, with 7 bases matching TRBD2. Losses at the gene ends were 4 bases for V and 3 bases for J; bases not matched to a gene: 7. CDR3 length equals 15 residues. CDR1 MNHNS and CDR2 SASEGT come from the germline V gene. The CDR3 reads CASSARDYGTDTQYF. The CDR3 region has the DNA TGTGCCAGCAGTGCCCGGGACTATGGTACAGATACGCAGTATTTT.

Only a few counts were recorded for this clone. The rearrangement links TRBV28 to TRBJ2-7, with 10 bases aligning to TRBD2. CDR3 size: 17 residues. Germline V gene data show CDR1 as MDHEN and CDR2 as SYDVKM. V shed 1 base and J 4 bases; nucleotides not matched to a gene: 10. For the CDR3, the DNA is TGTGCCAGCAGTTTATCTCTTGGGGCTAGCGGGAGTTACGAGCAGTACTTC. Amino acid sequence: CASSLSLGASGSYEQYF.

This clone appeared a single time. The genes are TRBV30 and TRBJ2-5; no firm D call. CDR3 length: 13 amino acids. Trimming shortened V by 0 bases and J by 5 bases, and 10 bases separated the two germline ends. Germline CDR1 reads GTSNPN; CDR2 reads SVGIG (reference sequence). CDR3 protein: CAWSVKGRETQYF. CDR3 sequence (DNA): TGTGCCTGGAGTGTAAAGGGAAGGGAGACCCAGTACTTC.

Here the CDR3 reads CASSWSLRFPYNEQFF. Written as DNA, the CDR3 is TGTGCCAGCAGCTGGAGCTTACGTTTCCCCTACAATGAGCAGTTCTTC. The gene calls are TRBV5-5 and TRBJ2-1; D gene unclear. The V end lost 3 bases, the J end lost 2 bases, and 15 bases lay between the germline ends. Germline loops: CDR1 SGHKS, CDR2 YYEKEE (reference sequence). CDR3 length: 16 amino acids.

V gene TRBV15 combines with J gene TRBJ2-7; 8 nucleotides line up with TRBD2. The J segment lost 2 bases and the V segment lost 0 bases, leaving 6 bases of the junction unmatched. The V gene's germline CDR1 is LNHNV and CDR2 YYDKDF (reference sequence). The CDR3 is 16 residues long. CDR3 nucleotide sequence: TGTGCCACCAGCAGAGATCCCACGGGAGGGACCTACGAGCAGTACTTC. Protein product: CATSRDPTGGTYEQYF.

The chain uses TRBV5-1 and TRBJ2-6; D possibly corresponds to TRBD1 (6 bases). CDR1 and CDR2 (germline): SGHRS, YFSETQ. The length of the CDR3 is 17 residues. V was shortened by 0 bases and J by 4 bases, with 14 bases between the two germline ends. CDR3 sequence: CASSLGLTGVGANVLTF. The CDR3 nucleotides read TGCGCCAGCAGCTTGGGGTTGACAGGCGTGGGGGCCAACGTCCTGACTTTC.

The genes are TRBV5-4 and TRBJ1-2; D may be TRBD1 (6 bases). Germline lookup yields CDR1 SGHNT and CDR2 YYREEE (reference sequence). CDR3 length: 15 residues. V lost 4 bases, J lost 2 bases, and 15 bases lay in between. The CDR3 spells CASSPSGGQNYGYTF. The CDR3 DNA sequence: TGTGCCAGCAGCCCCTCGGGGGGGCAGAACTATGGCTACACCTTC.

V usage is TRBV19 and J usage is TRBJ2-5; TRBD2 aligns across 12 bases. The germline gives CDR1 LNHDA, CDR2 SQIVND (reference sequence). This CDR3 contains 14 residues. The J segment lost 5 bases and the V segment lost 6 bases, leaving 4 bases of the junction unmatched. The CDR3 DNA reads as TGTGCCAGTAGCTCGACTAGCGGGGGTGAGACCCAGTACTTC. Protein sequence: CASSSTSGGETQYF.

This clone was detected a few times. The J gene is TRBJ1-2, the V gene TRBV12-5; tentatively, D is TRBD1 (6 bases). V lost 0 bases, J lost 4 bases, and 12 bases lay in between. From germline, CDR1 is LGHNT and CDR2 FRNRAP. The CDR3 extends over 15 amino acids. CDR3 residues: CASGLVGGLIYGYTF. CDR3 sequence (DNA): TGTGCTAGTGGTTTGGTAGGGGGACTGATCTATGGCTACACCTTC.

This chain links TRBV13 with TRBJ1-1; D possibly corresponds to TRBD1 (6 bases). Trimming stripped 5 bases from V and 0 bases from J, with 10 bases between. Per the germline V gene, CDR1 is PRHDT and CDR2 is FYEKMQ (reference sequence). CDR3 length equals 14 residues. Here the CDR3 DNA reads TGTGCCAGCAGCGTGGGACACCTGAACACTGAAGCTTTCTTT. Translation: CASSVGHLNTEAFF.

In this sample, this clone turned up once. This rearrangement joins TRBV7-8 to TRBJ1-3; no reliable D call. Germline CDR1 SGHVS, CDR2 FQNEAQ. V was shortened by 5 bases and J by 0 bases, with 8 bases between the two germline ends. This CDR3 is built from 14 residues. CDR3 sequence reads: CASSPQFSGNTIYF. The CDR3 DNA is TGTGCCAGCAGCCCACAGTTCTCTGGAAACACCATATATTTT.

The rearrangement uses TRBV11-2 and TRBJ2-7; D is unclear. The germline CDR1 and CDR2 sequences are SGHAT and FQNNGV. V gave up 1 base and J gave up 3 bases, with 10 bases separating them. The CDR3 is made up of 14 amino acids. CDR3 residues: CASSLVGSGYEQYF. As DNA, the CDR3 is TGTGCCAGCAGCTTAGTAGGGTCTGGCTACGAGCAGTACTTC.

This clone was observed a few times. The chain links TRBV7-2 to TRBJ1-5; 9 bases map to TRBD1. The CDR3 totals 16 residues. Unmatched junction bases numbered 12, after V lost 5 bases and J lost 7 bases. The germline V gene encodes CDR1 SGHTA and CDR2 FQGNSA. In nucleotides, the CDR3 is TGTGCCAGCAGCCCGCCACAGGGGGCGTCCAGACAGCCCCAGCATTTT. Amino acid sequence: CASSPPQGASRQPQHF.

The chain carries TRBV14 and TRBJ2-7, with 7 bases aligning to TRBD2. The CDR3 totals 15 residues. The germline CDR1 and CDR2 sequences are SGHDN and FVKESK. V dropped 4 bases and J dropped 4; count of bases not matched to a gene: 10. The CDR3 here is CASSPKRGRGYEQYF. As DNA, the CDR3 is TGTGCCAGCAGCCCAAAGCGCGGGAGAGGATACGAGCAGTACTTC.

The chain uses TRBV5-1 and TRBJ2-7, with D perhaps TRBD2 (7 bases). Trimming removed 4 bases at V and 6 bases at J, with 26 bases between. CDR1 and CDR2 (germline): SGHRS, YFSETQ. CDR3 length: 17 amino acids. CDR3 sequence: CASSTASLGGAGVEQYF. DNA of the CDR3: TGCGCCAGCAGCACAGCATCCCTAGGGGGTGCGGGAGTCGAGCAGTACTTC.